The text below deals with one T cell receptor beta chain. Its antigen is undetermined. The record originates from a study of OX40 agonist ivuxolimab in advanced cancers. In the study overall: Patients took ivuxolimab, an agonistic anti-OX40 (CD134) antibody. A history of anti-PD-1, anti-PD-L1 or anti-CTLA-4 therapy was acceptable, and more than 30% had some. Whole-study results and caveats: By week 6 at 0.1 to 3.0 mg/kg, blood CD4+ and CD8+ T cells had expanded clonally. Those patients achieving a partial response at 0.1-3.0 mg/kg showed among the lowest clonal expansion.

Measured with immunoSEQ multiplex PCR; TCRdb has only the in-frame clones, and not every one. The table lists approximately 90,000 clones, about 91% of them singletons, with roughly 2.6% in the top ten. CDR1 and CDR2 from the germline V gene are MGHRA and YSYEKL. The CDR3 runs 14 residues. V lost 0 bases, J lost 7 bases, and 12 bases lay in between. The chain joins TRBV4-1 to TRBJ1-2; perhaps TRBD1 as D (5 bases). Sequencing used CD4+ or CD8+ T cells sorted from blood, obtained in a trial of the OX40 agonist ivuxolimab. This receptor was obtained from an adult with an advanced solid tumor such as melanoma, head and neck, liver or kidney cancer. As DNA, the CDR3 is TGCGCCAGCAGCCAAGATCGGGGGGTAGGTGGCTACACCTTC. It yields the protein CASSQDRGVGGYTF.